This entry lists 24 T cell receptor beta chains sequenced from one sample in a study of OX40 agonist ivuxolimab in advanced cancers. The method was immunoSEQ multiplex PCR; TCRdb's version includes in-frame clones alone and lacks a portion of them. The sample includes about 18,000 clones, 65% to 80% of them seen just once. Sequenced here: CD4+ or CD8+ T cells sorted from blood, sampled in a trial of the OX40 agonist ivuxolimab. These receptors all come from an adult with an advanced solid tumor such as melanoma, head and neck, liver or kidney cancer.

This rearrangement joins TRBV11-3 to TRBJ2-1; no clear D. V dropped 6 bases and J dropped 1 base, with 16 bases sitting between them. CDR1 SGHNT and CDR2 YENEEA come from the germline V gene. This CDR3 region has 16 residues. The CDR3: CASSPKFSRSYNEQFF. The CDR3 region has the DNA TGTGCCAGCAGTCCGAAGTTCTCGAGGTCCTACAATGAGCAGTTCTTC.

This sequence joins TRBV11-2 and TRBJ2-7; TRBD1 might be the D (5 bases). Germline-derived CDR1 and CDR2 are SGHAT and FQNNGV. V was clipped by 5 bases and J by 4 bases, with 9 bases between them. This CDR3 spans 12 amino acids. CDR3 DNA: TGTGCCAGCAGCCTGCGACAGTACGAGCAGTACTTC. Its translation is CASSLRQYEQYF.

This clone is medium-sized within its sample. This chain links TRBV11-2 with TRBJ2-5, with D hard to call. The V gene lost 5 bases and the J gene lost 3 bases, with 10 bases spanning the gap. Per germline, CDR1 SGHAT and CDR2 FQNNGV. The CDR3 loop spans 13 amino acids. The CDR3 sequence: CASSPEGEETQYF. CDR3 DNA sequence: TGTGCCAGCAGCCCCGAAGGCGAAGAGACCCAGTACTTC.

This rearrangement joins TRBV21-1 to TRBJ2-3; TRBD2 is the table's D call, not checked against the DNA. TRBV21-1 is marked as a pseudogene. The CDR3 is 17 amino acids. The CDR3 DNA reads TGTGCCAGCAGCGCGGCAGTAGCCCCCCTCTGGAAAGATACGCAGTATTTT. This codes for CASSAAVAPLWKDTQYF.

The chain carries TRBV30 and TRBJ1-1; the match to TRBD1 covers 9 bases. Germline V gives CDR1 GTSNPN, CDR2 SVGIG (reference sequence). V lost 0 bases, J lost 3 bases, and 5 bases stayed unmatched. CDR3 length equals 15 residues. CDR3 in amino acids: CAWSVGQGIYTEAFF. In DNA form, the CDR3 reads TGTGCCTGGAGTGTAGGACAGGGGATCTACACTGAAGCTTTCTTT.

The gene calls are TRBV7-9 and TRBJ2-7; possibly TRBD1 for D (7 bases). The CDR3 length is 15 residues. The V end was cut by 5 bases, the J end by 2 bases, with 16 bases between. Germline V gene data show CDR1 as SEHNR and CDR2 as FQNEAQ (reference sequence). CDR3 residues: CASSGTQGRPYEQYF. The CDR3 DNA sequence: TGTGCCAGCAGCGGTACACAGGGGAGGCCCTACGAGCAGTACTTC. Using reference TRBV7-9 and TRBJ2-7 for the parts outside the CDR3, the full variable domain is DTGVSQNPRHKITKRGQNVTFRCDPISEHNRLYWYRQTLGQGPEFLTYFQNEAQLEKSRLLSDRFSAERPKGSFSTLEIQRTEQGDSAMYLCASSGTQGRPYEQYFGPGTRLTVT.

The J gene is TRBJ2-1, the V gene TRBV9; D remains ambiguous. V gave up 0 bases and J gave up 3 bases, with 10 bases separating them. CDR3 size: 15 residues. From germline, CDR1 is SGDLS and CDR2 YYNGEE. The CDR3 is CASSVENVIYNEQFF. The CDR3, as DNA: TGTGCCAGCAGCGTAGAAAACGTTATCTACAATGAGCAGTTCTTC.

J is TRBJ2-7 and V is TRBV13; D might be TRBD1 (6 bases). Germline assignment: CDR1 PRHDT and CDR2 FYEKMQ (reference sequence). The CDR3 consists of 14 residues. V shed 4 bases and J shed 7 bases, with 17 bases lying between them. The CDR3: CASSSRTGLEEQYF. The CDR3 DNA is TGTGCCAGCAGCTCACGCACAGGGTTGGAAGAGCAGTACTTC.

This clone showed up just once. This chain connects TRBV9 to TRBJ1-1; D gene uncertain. CDR1 is SGDLS, CDR2 YYNGEE, per germline. Trimming removed 0 bases from V and 1 base from J, with 7 bases in between. The CDR3 totals 14 residues. This chain's CDR3 is CASSVGGPNTEAFF. CDR3 nucleotides: TGTGCCAGCAGCGTAGGTGGACCGAACACTGAAGCTTTCTTT. Drawing the rest from reference TRBV9 and TRBJ1-1, the complete variable domain is DSGVTQTPKHLITATGQRVTLRCSPRSGDLSVYWYQQSLDQGLQFLIQYYNGEERAKGNILERFSAQQFPDLHSELNLSSLELGDSALYFCASSVGGPNTEAFFGQGTRLTVV.

As to this clone: Being one base from a much bigger clone, this may be a read error. The chain links TRBV2 to TRBJ2-7; D is possibly TRBD2 (5 bases). Germline CDR1 reads SNHLY; CDR2 reads FYNNEI. This CDR3 has 15 residues. The ends were cut back, 5 bases at V and 0 bases at J, with 14 bases in the middle. The CDR3 here is CASSSRDLLSYEQYF. In DNA form, the CDR3 reads TGTGCCAGCAGTTCACGGGATCTGCTCTCCTACGAGCAGTACTTC.

The chain joins TRBV15 to TRBJ2-1; no definite D call. The V gene lost 3 bases and the J gene lost 2 bases, with 8 bases spanning the gap. In germline, CDR1 is LNHNV, CDR2 YYDKDF (reference sequence). The CDR3 totals 14 residues. The DNA of the CDR3 is TGTGCCACCAGCAGTCAGGTCACCTACAATGAGCAGTTCTTC. This gives the protein CATSSQVTYNEQFF.

In this sample, this clone is medium-sized. The chain joins TRBV28 to TRBJ1-2, with TRBD1 identical over 8 bases. The V and J ends lost 5 bases and 4 bases, in that order; junction bases with no gene match: 9. The CDR3 is made up of 15 amino acids. Germline-derived CDR1 and CDR2 are MDHEN and SYDVKM. CDR3 loop: CASSTATGEFYGYTF. CDR3 nucleotide sequence: TGTGCCAGCAGTACAGCGACAGGGGAGTTCTATGGCTACACCTTC.

The rearrangement uses TRBV7-9 and TRBJ1-4; D unclear. From germline, CDR1 is SEHNR and CDR2 FQNEAQ (reference sequence). The CDR3 is 13 residues long. V gave up 5 bases and J gave up 3 bases, with 7 bases separating them. CDR3 sequence: CASSRVANEKLFF. In nucleotides, the CDR3 is TGTGCCAGCAGCAGAGTGGCTAATGAAAAACTGTTTTTT.

This clone has just a few counts. The chain is built from TRBV28 and TRBJ2-7, with 13 bases that match TRBD2. CDR3 length: 16 amino acids. From germline, CDR1 is MDHEN and CDR2 SYDVKM. V dropped 8 bases and J dropped 1; count of bases not matched to a gene: 8. In nucleotides, the CDR3 is TGTGCCAGCTCCCCTTCGACTAGCGGGAGGTCCTACGAGCAGTACTTC. Translating gives CASSPSTSGRSYEQYF.

The genes are TRBV19 and TRBJ2-7, with D perhaps being TRBD1 or TRBD2 (5 bases each). V lost 3 bases to trimming and J lost 5 bases, with 14 bases between them. The CDR3 length is 14 residues. Looked up from germline, CDR1 is LNHDA and CDR2 is SQIVND (reference sequence). The CDR3 sequence is CASSMGTGLHEQYF. As DNA, the CDR3 is TGTGCCAGTAGTATGGGGACGGGGCTCCACGAGCAGTACTTC.

This clone showed up just a few times. The CDR3 protein is CAWSIGTGGYEAFF. CDR3 nucleotides: TGTGCCTGGAGTATCGGGACAGGGGGATATGAAGCTTTCTTT. The chain is built from TRBV30 and TRBJ1-1; 11 bases are shared with TRBD1. V gave up 2 bases and J gave up 7 bases; unmatched junction bases: 6. This CDR3 has 14 residues. Germline V gives CDR1 GTSNPN, CDR2 SVGIG (reference sequence). Combining the CDR3 with reference TRBV30 and TRBJ1-1 gives the whole variable domain SQTIHQWPATLVQPVGSPLSLECTVEGTSNPNLYWYRQAAGRGLQLLFYSVGIGQISSEVPQNLSASRPQDRQFILSSKKLLLSDSGFYLCAWSIGTGGYEAFFGQGTRLTVV.

The chain links TRBV19 to TRBJ2-2, with D possibly being TRBD1 or TRBD2 (6 bases each). This CDR3 contains 16 residues. Germline CDR1 is LNHDA and CDR2 is SQIVND (reference sequence). With 8 bases removed from V and 5 bases from J, the gap between germline ends came to 21 bases. This chain's CDR3 is CASQISPGALTGELFF. For the CDR3, the DNA is TGTGCCAGTCAAATAAGTCCGGGGGCGCTGACCGGGGAGCTGTTTTTT.

The chain couples TRBV27 to TRBJ2-1, with 10 bases fitting TRBD2. J gave up 5 bases and V 6 bases, and 4 bases lay outside the gene matches. Looked up from germline, CDR1 is MNHEY and CDR2 is SMNVEV (reference sequence). This CDR3 is 14 amino acids long. The CDR3 sequence: CASSPGLADNEQFF. CDR3 nucleotide sequence: TGTGCCAGCAGCCCCGGACTAGCGGACAATGAGCAGTTCTTC.

This clone has just a few counts. This chain uses TRBV30 with TRBJ2-1; D is possibly TRBD2 (5 bases). CDR1 is GTSNPN, CDR2 SVGIG, per germline (reference sequence). Trimming took off 2 bases at V and 4 bases at J, with 9 bases between the two ends. The CDR3 runs to 13 residues. The CDR3 bases are TGTGCCTGGAGTCCGGGGAATTACAATGAGCAGTTCTTC. Protein: CAWSPGNYNEQFF. Filled out from reference TRBV30 and TRBJ2-1, the complete variable domain reads SQTIHQWPATLVQPVGSPLSLECTVEGTSNPNLYWYRQAAGRGLQLLFYSVGIGQISSEVPQNLSASRPQDRQFILSSKKLLLSDSGFYLCAWSPGNYNEQFFGPGTRLTVL.

The chain has TRBV7-9 and TRBJ1-1; D is undetermined. The CDR3 has 15 amino acids. The germline gives CDR1 SEHNR, CDR2 FQNEAQ (reference sequence). V lost 4 bases to trimming and J lost 1 base, with 13 bases between them. CDR3 bases: TGTGCCAGCAGCTCATTTGTTGTGAGGAACACTGAAGCTTTCTTT. Translating it yields CASSSFVVRNTEAFF.

The rearrangement uses TRBV19 and TRBJ2-1; D is possibly TRBD2 (6 bases). The germline gives CDR1 LNHDA, CDR2 SQIVND (reference sequence). V was clipped by 6 bases and J by 8 bases, with 11 bases between them. This CDR3 spans 12 amino acids. The CDR3 coding sequence is TGTGCCAGTAGCAGGACTATTGATGAGCAGTTCTTC. It encodes CASSRTIDEQFF.

This clone has only a few counts. The rearrangement links TRBV30 to TRBJ1-5; 7 bases are a match to TRBD1. Germline CDR1 reads GTSNPN; CDR2 reads SVGIG (reference sequence). V was pared by 3 bases and J by 5 bases, with 4 bases of the junction left unmatched. This CDR3 region has 13 residues. The CDR3 bases are TGTGCCTGGAGCGCAGACAGGGATCAGCCCCAGCATTTT. Translating it yields CAWSADRDQPQHF.

The chain uses TRBV9 and TRBJ2-1; TRBD2 is a possible D gene (6 bases). The CDR3 length is 13 residues. V lost 3 bases and J lost 7, with 11 bases in between. Germline-derived CDR1 and CDR2 are SGDLS and YYNGEE. The CDR3 loop reads CASSGGTLNEQFF. As DNA, the CDR3 is TGTGCCAGCAGCGGCGGGACTCTGAATGAGCAGTTCTTC.

The V gene is TRBV6-6, the J gene TRBJ2-7; D may be TRBD2 (5 bases). The germline V gene has CDR1 MNHNY and CDR2 SVGAGI (reference sequence). V dropped 2 bases and J dropped 8 bases, with 10 bases sitting between them. The CDR3 has 12 amino acids. The CDR3 protein is CASSYGLAQQYF. Here the CDR3 DNA reads TGTGCCAGCAGTTACGGTCTAGCCCAGCAGTACTTC.